The 9 T cell receptor beta chains below all came from one sample that was sequenced in a study of PD-1 blockade in classical Hodgkin lymphoma. The table came from immunoSEQ multiplex PCR; TCRdb's copy has only in-frame clones and leaves some out. This sample has about 30,000 clones, with approximately 80% found just once. The sample's time point: cycle 4 day 1 (C4D1), after five to seven weeks of nivolumab. Brentuximab vedotin exposure varied among the patients, all of whom had relapsed after autologous stem cell transplantation. This specimen was peripheral blood mononuclear cells (PBMCs), taken before the fourth cycle of nivolumab. The source is a human donor with classical Hodgkin lymphoma.

V is TRBV6-6 and J is TRBJ1-3; no definite D call. In germline, CDR1 is MNHNY, CDR2 SVGAGI (reference sequence). V was clipped by 8 bases and J by 3 bases, with 8 bases between them. This CDR3 region has 12 residues. The CDR3 region has the DNA TGTGCCAGCGTAGGGCATGGAAACACCATATATTTT. Encoded protein: CASVGHGNTIYF.

This clone was recorded a few times. The rearrangement uses TRBV4-1 and TRBJ2-3; 7 positions agree with TRBD2. Trimming removed 1 base from V and 5 bases from J; junction bases left unmatched: 12. There are 17 residues in the CDR3. CDR1 MGHRA and CDR2 YSYEKL come from the germline V gene. The CDR3 loop is CASSQVAGDSLRDTQYF. CDR3 sequence (DNA): TGCGCCAGCAGCCAAGTTGCGGGGGACTCCCTGAGAGATACGCAGTATTTT.

The chain links TRBV6-6 to TRBJ2-3; no reliable D call. This CDR3 has 16 amino acids. The V end lost 0 bases, the J end lost 4 bases, and 14 bases lay between the germline ends. Germline loops: CDR1 MNHNY, CDR2 SVGAGI (reference sequence). Here the CDR3 DNA reads TGTGCCAGCAGTTACTCGAATCGCCCGGGCGCAGATACGCAGTATTTT. This gives the protein CASSYSNRPGADTQYF.

The V and J genes are TRBV7-3 and TRBJ2-1; D not resolved. The germline V gene encodes CDR1 SGHTA and CDR2 FQGTGA. V shed 5 bases and J shed 7 bases, with 12 bases lying between them. This CDR3 comprises 13 residues. CDR3 region: CASSTMQENEQFF. The CDR3 DNA reads as TGTGCCAGCAGCACGATGCAGGAAAATGAGCAGTTCTTC.

This clone was recorded a few times. CDR3 coding DNA: TGTGCCAGCAGCCTCACTTACAGCGCGAACACCGGGGAGCTGTTTTTT. Protein product: CASSLTYSANTGELFF. The chain recombines TRBV7-2 with TRBJ2-2; D gene uncertain. The CDR3 runs 16 residues. V lost 5 bases and J lost 0, with 13 bases in between. Germline V gene lookup returns CDR1 SGHTA and CDR2 FQGNSA.

The gene calls are TRBV7-3 and TRBJ2-6; unclear D gene. CDR1 and CDR2 from the germline V gene are SGHTA and FQGTGA. V dropped 5 bases and J dropped 0 bases, with 8 bases sitting between them. The CDR3 spans 15 residues. CDR3: CASSIVNSGANVLTF. The CDR3 DNA reads TGTGCCAGCAGCATAGTTAACTCTGGGGCCAACGTCCTGACTTTC.

This clone was counted a single time. The rearrangement joins TRBV27 to TRBJ2-3; D tentatively fits TRBD1 or TRBD2 (5 bases each). This CDR3 has 14 amino acids. V was shortened by 3 bases and J by 6 bases, with 13 bases between the two germline ends. CDR1 MNHEY and CDR2 SMNVEV come from the germline V gene (reference sequence). The CDR3 DNA is TGTGCCAGCAGTTTCGGGGCCTGGGGGGATACGCAGTATTTT. Residues: CASSFGAWGDTQYF.

About this clone itself: The sample carries other DNA sequences with the same CDR3. V and J are TRBV7-6 and TRBJ2-7, with 8 bases identical to TRBD2. This CDR3 contains 13 residues. Germline CDR1 and CDR2: SGHVS and FNYEAQ. With 4 bases clipped from V and 12 bases from J, the junction kept 11 bases outside the gene matches. The CDR3 protein is CASSSGQGLVPYF. DNA of the CDR3: TGTGCCAGCAGCTCCGGTCAGGGACTAGTTCCGTACTTC.

The J gene is TRBJ2-2, the V gene TRBV10-3, with 8 bases fitting TRBD2. With 5 bases clipped from V and 4 bases from J, the junction kept 6 bases outside the gene matches. Germline CDR1 ENHRY, CDR2 SYGVKD. The CDR3 is 15 amino acids. The CDR3 nucleotides are TGTGCCATCAGTTCGGGACTAGGATCCACCGGGGAGCTGTTTTTT. It translates to CAISSGLGSTGELFF.